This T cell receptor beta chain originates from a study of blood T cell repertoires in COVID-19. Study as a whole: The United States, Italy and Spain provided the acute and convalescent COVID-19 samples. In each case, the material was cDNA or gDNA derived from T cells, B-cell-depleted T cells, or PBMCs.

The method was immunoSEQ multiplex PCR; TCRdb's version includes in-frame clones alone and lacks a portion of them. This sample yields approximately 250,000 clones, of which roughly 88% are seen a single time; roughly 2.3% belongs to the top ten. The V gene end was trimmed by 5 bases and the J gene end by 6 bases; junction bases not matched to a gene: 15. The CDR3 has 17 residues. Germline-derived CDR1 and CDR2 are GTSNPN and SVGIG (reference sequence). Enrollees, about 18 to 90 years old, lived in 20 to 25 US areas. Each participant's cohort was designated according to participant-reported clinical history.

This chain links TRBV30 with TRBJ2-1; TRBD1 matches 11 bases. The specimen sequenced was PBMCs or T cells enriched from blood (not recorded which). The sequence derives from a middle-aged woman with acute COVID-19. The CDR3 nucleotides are TGTGCCTGGTCCTGGGGGACAGGGGGAAGGTACACCAATGAGCAGTTCTTC. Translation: CAWSWGTGGRYTNEQFF.